The 31 T cell receptor beta chains in this list originate from one sample, sequenced in a study of T cell repertoires in ileal Crohn's disease. The assay was immunoSEQ multiplex PCR, and TCRdb's table has in-frame clones only and misses some. The data show 8,500 to 14,000 clones, around three quarters seen once. The sequenced material came from ileal tissue. These receptors were collected from an adult with Crohn's disease.

This clone came up a few times. V is TRBV2 and J is TRBJ1-1; TRBD1 matches at 7 bases. The V segment lost 4 bases and the J segment 0 bases; nucleotides outside the gene matches: 11. The germline V gene has CDR1 SNHLY and CDR2 FYNNEI. CDR3 size: 17 residues. CDR3 coding DNA: TGTGCCAGCAGTGTACAGGGGCCCGACCTAATGAACACTGAAGCTTTCTTT. This sequence encodes CASSVQGPDLMNTEAFF.

The chain uses TRBV7-2 and TRBJ1-1, with D possibly TRBD1 on 6 matching bases. Germline V gene lookup returns CDR1 SGHTA and CDR2 FQGNSA. The CDR3 spans 13 residues. Trimming removed 5 bases from V and 7 bases from J, with 14 bases in between. The CDR3 spells CASSGRQDSEAFF. As DNA, the CDR3 is TGTGCCAGCAGCGGCCGACAGGACAGTGAAGCTTTCTTT.

This chain uses TRBV12-5 with TRBJ2-2; D is unresolved. Trimming shortened V by 3 bases and J by 8 bases, and 19 bases separated the two germline ends. The germline gives CDR1 LGHNT, CDR2 FRNRAP. The CDR3 runs 16 residues. The CDR3 here is CASGFLRTAVRGELFF. The CDR3 bases are TGTGCTAGTGGTTTTCTTCGAACAGCCGTACGAGGGGAGCTGTTTTTT. Variable domain in full (rest from reference TRBV12-5 and TRBJ2-2): DARVTQTPRHKVTEMGQEVTMRCQPILGHNTVFWYRQTMMQGLELLAYFRNRAPLDDSGMPKDRFSAEMPDATLATLKIQPSEPRDSAVYFCASGFLRTAVRGELFFGEGSRLTVL.

The chain links TRBV5-4 to TRBJ2-1; 10 nucleotides align to TRBD2. Losses at the gene ends were 9 bases for V and 1 base for J; bases not matched to a gene: 16. Germline-derived CDR1 and CDR2 are SGHNT and YYREEE (reference sequence). The CDR3 spans 18 residues. CDR3 nucleotide sequence: TGTGCCACCAACCTACCTCTAGCGGGGGCCACGTCCTACAATGAGCAGTTCTTC. Translating gives CATNLPLAGATSYNEQFF.

This clone ranks as large. V usage is TRBV5-5 and J usage is TRBJ1-3, with D perhaps TRBD1 (6 bases). Germline loops: CDR1 SGHKS, CDR2 YYEKEE (reference sequence). CDR3 length: 16 residues. Between the trimmed V and J ends, which lost 4 bases and 0 bases, there was a span of 14 bases. CDR3 amino acids: CASSHRDTRSGNTIYF. CDR3 bases: TGTGCCAGCAGCCACCGGGACACTCGCTCTGGAAACACCATATATTTT. The full variable domain, its missing parts supplied by reference TRBV5-5 and TRBJ1-3, is DAGVTQSPTHLIKTRGQQVTLRCSPISGHKSVSWYQQVLGQGPQFIFQYYEKEERGRGNFPDRFSARQFPNYSSELNVNALLLGDSALYLCASSHRDTRSGNTIYFGEGSWLTVV.

This chain links TRBV29-1 with TRBJ1-5, with D possibly being TRBD1 (5 bases). CDR1 and CDR2 (germline): SQVTM, ANQGSEA. The germline V and J ends were trimmed by 4 bases and 3 bases, with 13 bases remaining between them. This CDR3 is built from 14 residues. In DNA, the CDR3 is TGCAGCGTTGCGATCGGGGGAAACAATCAGCCCCAGCATTTT. Its protein product is CSVAIGGNNQPQHF.

The rearrangement uses TRBV4-3 and TRBJ2-1; 8 bases are a match to TRBD2. V lost 1 base to trimming and J lost 7 bases; unmatched junction nucleotides: 12. This CDR3 is 17 amino acids long. Germline loops: CDR1 LGHNA, CDR2 YSLEER. CDR3 amino acids: CASSQGPGLESGNEQFF. The CDR3 DNA reads as TGCGCCAGCAGCCAAGGTCCGGGACTAGAATCGGGAAATGAGCAGTTCTTC.

This clone occurred once. This chain connects TRBV5-1 to TRBJ1-2, with a tentative D call TRBD1 (5 bases). CDR3 size: 14 residues. In germline, CDR1 is SGHRS, CDR2 YFSETQ. Trimming took off 4 bases at V and 7 bases at J, with 17 bases between the two ends. CDR3 sequence: CASSPDFTGLGYTF. In DNA form, the CDR3 reads TGCGCCAGCAGCCCGGATTTTACAGGCCTTGGCTACACCTTC.

CDR3 amino acids: CASSVATSGALSGELFF. Here the CDR3 DNA reads TGTGCCAGCAGCGTAGCTACTAGCGGGGCCTTGAGCGGGGAGCTGTTTTTT. The chain combines TRBV9 with TRBJ2-2, with TRBD2 matching 10 bases. After removal of 0 bases from V and 7 bases from J, the junction contained 9 bases not matched to a gene. The CDR3 covers 17 residues. Germline CDR1 SGDLS, CDR2 YYNGEE. The full variable domain, in which reference TRBV9 and TRBJ2-2 provide the parts outside the CDR3, is DSGVTQTPKHLITATGQRVTLRCSPRSGDLSVYWYQQSLDQGLQFLIQYYNGEERAKGNILERFSAQQFPDLHSELNLSSLELGDSALYFCASSVATSGALSGELFFGEGSRLTVL.

This clone was observed a handful of times. The CDR3 reads CASSLVAGSTLNTEAFF. DNA of the CDR3: TGTGCCAGCAGCTTAGTAGCGGGGTCAACTCTCAACACTGAAGCTTTCTTT. The chain uses TRBV11-3 and TRBJ1-1, with unresolved D. The CDR3 length is 17 residues. V lost 1 base to trimming and J lost 2 bases, with 17 bases between them. Germline assignment: CDR1 SGHNT and CDR2 YENEEA.

This clone was seen only a few times. The V call is TRBV9, the J call TRBJ2-7; D is possibly TRBD2 (6 bases). V gave up 3 bases and J gave up 2 bases, with 18 bases separating them. The length of the CDR3 is 16 residues. Germline CDR1 reads SGDLS; CDR2 reads YYNGEE. CDR3 in DNA: TGTGCCAGCAGCGGGGGAACCGGGGGTTTTACCTACGAGCAGTACTTC. Amino acids: CASSGGTGGFTYEQYF.

The genes are TRBV7-9 and TRBJ1-2; D gene uncertain. Germline V gene sequence: CDR1 SEHNR, CDR2 FQNEAQ (reference sequence). Trimming cost V 3 bases and J 8 bases, with 19 bases left between them. There are 15 residues in the CDR3. The chain's CDR3 is CASSLEARRFRGYTF. CDR3 DNA: TGTGCCAGCAGCTTGGAGGCCCGCCGGTTTAGGGGCTACACCTTC.

The table lists this clone with a few counts. J is TRBJ1-5 and V is TRBV9; D is undetermined. V lost 2 bases, J lost 6 bases, and 12 bases lay in between. The CDR3 length is 14 residues. CDR1 and CDR2 (germline): SGDLS, YYNGEE. The CDR3 loop reads CASSVDGAGQPQHF. CDR3 DNA sequence: TGTGCCAGCAGCGTGGACGGAGCGGGTCAGCCCCAGCATTTT. Complete variable domain (other parts from reference TRBV9 and TRBJ1-5): DSGVTQTPKHLITATGQRVTLRCSPRSGDLSVYWYQQSLDQGLQFLIQYYNGEERAKGNILERFSAQQFPDLHSELNLSSLELGDSALYFCASSVDGAGQPQHFGDGTRLSIL.

The rearrangement uses TRBV19 and TRBJ1-2; 9 bases agree with TRBD1. This CDR3 region has 14 residues. The V gene end was trimmed by 3 bases and the J gene end by 4 bases; junction bases not matched to a gene: 3. The V gene's germline CDR1 is LNHDA and CDR2 SQIVND (reference sequence). The CDR3 protein is CASSISQGAYGYTF. The DNA for the CDR3 is TGTGCCAGTAGTATCTCACAGGGGGCCTATGGCTACACCTTC. The full variable domain, in which reference TRBV19 and TRBJ1-2 provide the parts outside the CDR3, is DGGITQSPKYLFRKEGQNVTLSCEQNLNHDAMYWYRQDPGQGLRLIYYSQIVNDFQKGDIAEGYSVSREKKESFPLTVTSAQKNPTAFYLCASSISQGAYGYTFGSGTRLTVV.

This clone was counted between two and nine times. V is TRBV9 and J is TRBJ1-3, with TRBD1 identical over 9 bases. Germline loops: CDR1 SGDLS, CDR2 YYNGEE. The CDR3 is made up of 18 amino acids. V lost 5 bases to trimming and J lost 1 base; unmatched junction nucleotides: 13. The CDR3 DNA follows: TGTGCCAGCAGTGGGGACAGGGTCCTTATATCATCTGGAAACACCATATATTTT. This sequence encodes CASSGDRVLISSGNTIYF.

The J gene is TRBJ1-2, the V gene TRBV5-4, with 8 bases lining up with TRBD1. In germline, CDR1 is SGHNT, CDR2 YYREEE (reference sequence). V lost 4 bases, J lost 2 bases, and 4 bases stayed unmatched. The CDR3 runs 14 residues. The CDR3 bases are TGTGCCAGCAGCCTCAGGGGGCGGAACTATGGCTACACCTTC. Its translation is CASSLRGRNYGYTF.

The V gene is TRBV11-2, the J gene TRBJ2-2; weak D call: TRBD2 (6 bases). This CDR3 has 15 amino acids. Germline values: CDR1 SGHAT, CDR2 FQNNGV. V was trimmed by 0 bases and J by 1 base, leaving 6 bases between them. Here the CDR3 reads CASSLDGGNTGELFF. In DNA, the CDR3 is TGTGCCAGCAGCTTAGACGGGGGGAACACCGGGGAGCTGTTTTTT.

The chain has TRBV5-1 and TRBJ1-6; 7 bases are a match to TRBD1. This CDR3 has 14 amino acids. Trimming at V came to 0 bases and at J to 10 bases, leaving 4 bases not matched to a gene. CDR1 and CDR2 (germline): SGHRS, YFSETQ. The CDR3 sequence: CASSLDRGGSPLHF. The DNA for the CDR3 is TGCGCCAGCAGCTTGGACAGGGGAGGATCACCCCTCCACTTT.

The chain couples TRBV7-2 to TRBJ2-4, with 7 bases lining up with TRBD1. The CDR3 sequence is 15 residues long. Trimming took 4 bases from V and 5 from J; bases not matched to a gene: 8. Germline CDR1 is SGHTA and CDR2 is FQGNSA. CDR3 residues: CASSSSGTDQNIQYF. The CDR3 DNA sequence: TGTGCCAGCAGCTCCTCCGGGACAGATCAAAACATTCAGTACTTC.

In its sample, this clone was seen a few times. This rearrangement joins TRBV9 to TRBJ2-7, with a possible D match to TRBD2 (5 bases). Looked up from germline, CDR1 is SGDLS and CDR2 is YYNGEE. Trimming took off 5 bases at V and 2 bases at J, with 14 bases between the two ends. The length of the CDR3 is 14 residues. As DNA, the CDR3 is TGTGCCAGCAGATCCCCGGGAAAGGCCTACGAGCAGTACTTC. Amino acid sequence: CASRSPGKAYEQYF. Supplemented by reference TRBV9 and TRBJ2-7, the full variable domain reads DSGVTQTPKHLITATGQRVTLRCSPRSGDLSVYWYQQSLDQGLQFLIQYYNGEERAKGNILERFSAQQFPDLHSELNLSSLELGDSALYFCASRSPGKAYEQYFGPGTRLTVT.

This clone has more than one count but fewer than ten. V gene TRBV5-1 combines with J gene TRBJ1-4; 8 positions agree with TRBD1. Germline CDR1 and CDR2: SGHRS and YFSETQ. V dropped 3 bases and J dropped 2; count of bases not matched to a gene: 12. The CDR3 consists of 18 residues. The CDR3 here is CASSSPTGEGVTNEKLFF. The CDR3, as DNA: TGCGCCAGCAGCTCCCCGACAGGGGAAGGTGTGACTAATGAAAAACTGTTTTTT.

The rearrangement uses TRBV11-3 and TRBJ2-7; D uncertain. Germline loops: CDR1 SGHNT, CDR2 YENEEA. The CDR3 is made up of 11 amino acids. Trimming removed 2 bases at V and 7 bases at J, with 6 bases between. CDR3: CASSLREEQYF. For the CDR3, the DNA is TGTGCCAGCAGCTTACGAGAAGAGCAGTACTTC. Combining the CDR3 with reference TRBV11-3 and TRBJ2-7 gives the whole variable domain EAGVVQSPRYKIIEKKQPVAFWCNPISGHNTLYWYLQNLGQGPELLIRYENEEAVDDSQLPKDRFSAERLKGVDSTLKIQPAELGDSAVYLCASSLREEQYFGPGTRLTVT.

V gene TRBV29-1 combines with J gene TRBJ2-5; D unclear. The germline V gene has CDR1 SQVTM and CDR2 ANQGSEA. The CDR3 is made up of 12 amino acids. The CDR3 coding sequence is TGCAGTACGGTTCGGGTCACAGAGACCCAGTACTTC. Its translation: CSTVRVTETQYF.

As regards this clone: The sample holds other DNA sequences that translate to the same CDR3. The chain is built from TRBV18 and TRBJ1-6; TRBD1 agrees at 7 bases. CDR3 length: 15 residues. Germline V gene data show CDR1 as KGHSH and CDR2 as LQKENI. V shed 5 bases and J 6 bases; nucleotides not matched to a gene: 7. CDR3 DNA sequence: TGTGCCAGCTCAGTGACAGGGAATGGTAATTCACCCCTCCACTTT. Its translation: CASSVTGNGNSPLHF.

The chain joins TRBV6-4 to TRBJ2-2; no definite D call. Germline V gives CDR1 MRHNA, CDR2 SNTAGT. V was cut by 7 bases and J by 4 bases, with 13 bases left in between. The CDR3 spans 14 residues. The CDR3 reads CASTASPGTGELFF. Written as DNA, the CDR3 is TGTGCCAGCACCGCGTCCCCGGGCACCGGGGAGCTGTTTTTT.

This chain connects TRBV27 to TRBJ2-2; perhaps TRBD1 as D (6 bases). Germline V CDR1 and CDR2: MNHEY, SMNVEV (reference sequence). V lost 5 bases, J lost 10 bases, and 17 bases lay in between. The CDR3 is 14 amino acids. CDR3 amino acids: CASSPPGTSKELFF. The CDR3 DNA reads TGTGCCAGCAGTCCTCCCGGGACATCAAAGGAGCTGTTTTTT.

In nucleotides, the CDR3 is TGTGCCAGCAGCTTAGAGGGCGGGAACTCCTACAATGAGCAGTTCTTC. Encoded protein: CASSLEGGNSYNEQFF. This rearrangement joins TRBV7-8 to TRBJ2-1; possibly TRBD2 for D (6 bases). The CDR3 is 16 amino acids. V lost 1 base to trimming and J lost 0 bases, with 10 bases between them. CDR1 is SGHVS and CDR2 is FQNEAQ in the germline V gene. The full variable domain, with the rest looked up from reference TRBV7-8 and TRBJ2-1, is GAGVSQSPRYKVAKRGQDVALRCDPISGHVSLFWYQQALGQGPEFLTYFQNEAQLDKSGLPSDRFFAERPEGSVSTLKIQRTQQEDSAVYLCASSLEGGNSYNEQFFGPGTRLTVL.

The genes are TRBV6-1 and TRBJ1-2; TRBD1 matches at 10 bases. Looked up from germline, CDR1 is MNHNS and CDR2 is SASEGT. V dropped 6 bases and J dropped 4; count of bases not matched to a gene: 8. The CDR3 is 15 residues long. In DNA, the CDR3 is TGTGCCAGCAGGACGGGACAGGGGCCCTCCTATGGCTACACCTTC. It specifies CASRTGQGPSYGYTF.

The sample holds one count of this clone. This chain uses TRBV19 with TRBJ1-2, with a tentative D call TRBD1 (6 bases). Trimming left V 8 bases short and J 4 bases short, with 8 bases between. The CDR3 extends over 11 amino acids. Germline values: CDR1 LNHDA, CDR2 SQIVND (reference sequence). The chain's CDR3 is CASGQTYGYTF. For the CDR3, the DNA is TGTGCCAGTGGACAGACCTATGGCTACACCTTC. Complete variable domain (other parts from reference TRBV19 and TRBJ1-2): DGGITQSPKYLFRKEGQNVTLSCEQNLNHDAMYWYRQDPGQGLRLIYYSQIVNDFQKGDIAEGYSVSREKKESFPLTVTSAQKNPTAFYLCASGQTYGYTFGSGTRLTVV.

The rearrangement links TRBV5-1 to TRBJ1-2; TRBD1 aligns across 7 bases. V trimming: 1 base; J trimming: 3 bases; junction bases outside the gene matches: 0. The CDR3 totals 13 residues. From germline, CDR1 is SGHRS and CDR2 YFSETQ. In nucleotides, the CDR3 is TGCGCCAGCAGCTTGACAGGGGACTATGGCTACACCTTC. It specifies CASSLTGDYGYTF.

The chain links TRBV6-5 to TRBJ1-1, with 9 nucleotides matching TRBD1. CDR3 size: 15 residues. Germline values: CDR1 MNHEY, CDR2 SVGAGI. The trim removed 8 bases at V and 3 bases at J, leaving 10 bases unmatched. The DNA of the CDR3 is TGTGCCAGCCGGTGGACAGGGGATGGCTACACTGAAGCTTTCTTT. As protein: CASRWTGDGYTEAFF.